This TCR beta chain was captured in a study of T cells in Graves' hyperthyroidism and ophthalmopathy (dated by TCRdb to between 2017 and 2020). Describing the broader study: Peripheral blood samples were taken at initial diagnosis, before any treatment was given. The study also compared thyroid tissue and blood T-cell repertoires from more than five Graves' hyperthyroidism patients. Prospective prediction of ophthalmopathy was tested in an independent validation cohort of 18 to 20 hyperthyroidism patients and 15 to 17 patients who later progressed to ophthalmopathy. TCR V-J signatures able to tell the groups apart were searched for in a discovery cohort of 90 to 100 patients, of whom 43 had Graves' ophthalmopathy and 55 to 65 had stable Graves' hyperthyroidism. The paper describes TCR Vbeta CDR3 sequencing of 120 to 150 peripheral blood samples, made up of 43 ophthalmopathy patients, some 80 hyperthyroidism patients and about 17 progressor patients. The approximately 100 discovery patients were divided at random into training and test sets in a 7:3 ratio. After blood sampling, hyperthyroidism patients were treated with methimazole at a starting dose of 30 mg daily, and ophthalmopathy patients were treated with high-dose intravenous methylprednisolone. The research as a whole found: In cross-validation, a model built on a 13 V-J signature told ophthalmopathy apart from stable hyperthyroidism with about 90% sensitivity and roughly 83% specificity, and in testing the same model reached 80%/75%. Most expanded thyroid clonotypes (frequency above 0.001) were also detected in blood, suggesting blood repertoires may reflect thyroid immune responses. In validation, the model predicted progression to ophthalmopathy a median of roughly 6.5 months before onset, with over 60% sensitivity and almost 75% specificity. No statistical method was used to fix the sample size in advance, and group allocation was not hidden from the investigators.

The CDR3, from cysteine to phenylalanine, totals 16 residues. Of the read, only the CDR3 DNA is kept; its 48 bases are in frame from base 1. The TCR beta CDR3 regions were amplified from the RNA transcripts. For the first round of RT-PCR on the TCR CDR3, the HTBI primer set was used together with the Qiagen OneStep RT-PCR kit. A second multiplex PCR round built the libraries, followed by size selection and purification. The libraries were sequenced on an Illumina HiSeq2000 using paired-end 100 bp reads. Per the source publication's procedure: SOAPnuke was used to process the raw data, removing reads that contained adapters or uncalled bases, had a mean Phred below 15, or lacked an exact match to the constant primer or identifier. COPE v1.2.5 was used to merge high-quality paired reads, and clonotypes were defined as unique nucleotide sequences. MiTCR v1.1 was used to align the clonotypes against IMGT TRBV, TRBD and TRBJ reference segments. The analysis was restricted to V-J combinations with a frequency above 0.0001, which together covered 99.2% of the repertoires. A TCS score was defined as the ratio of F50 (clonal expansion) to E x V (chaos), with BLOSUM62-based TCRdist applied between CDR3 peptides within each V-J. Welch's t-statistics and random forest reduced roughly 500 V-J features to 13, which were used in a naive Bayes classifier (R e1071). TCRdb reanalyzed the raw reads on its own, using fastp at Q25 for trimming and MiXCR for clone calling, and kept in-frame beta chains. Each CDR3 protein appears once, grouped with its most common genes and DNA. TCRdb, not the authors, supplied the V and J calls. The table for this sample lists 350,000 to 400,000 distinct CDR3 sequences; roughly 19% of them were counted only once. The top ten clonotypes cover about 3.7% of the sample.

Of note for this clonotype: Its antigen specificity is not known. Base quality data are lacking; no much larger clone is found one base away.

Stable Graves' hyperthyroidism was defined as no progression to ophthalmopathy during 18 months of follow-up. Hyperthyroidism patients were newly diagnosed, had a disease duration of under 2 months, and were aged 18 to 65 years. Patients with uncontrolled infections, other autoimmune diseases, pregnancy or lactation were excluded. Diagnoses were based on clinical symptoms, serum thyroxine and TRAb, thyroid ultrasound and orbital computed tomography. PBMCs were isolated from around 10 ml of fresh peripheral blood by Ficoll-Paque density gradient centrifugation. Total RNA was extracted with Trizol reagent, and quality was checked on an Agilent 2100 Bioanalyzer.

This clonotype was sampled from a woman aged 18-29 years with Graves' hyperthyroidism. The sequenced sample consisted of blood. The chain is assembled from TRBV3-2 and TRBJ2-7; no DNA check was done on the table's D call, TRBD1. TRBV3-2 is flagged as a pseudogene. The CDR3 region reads CASSQTPGPAPYEQYF. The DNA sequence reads TGTGCCAGCAGCCAAACTCCGGGACCCGCCCCCTACGAGCAGTACTTC.